This T cell receptor (beta chain) was captured in a study of cytomegalovirus exposure and HLA in healthy donors. Concerning this clone: Antigen unknown.

Germline CDR1 reads SGHAT; CDR2 reads FQNNGV. The junction had 8 bases not matched to a gene; V was cut back by 5 bases and J by 3 bases. The length of the CDR3 is 15 residues. Study conclusions and caveats: Later analysis suggested links between common viral pathogens and several top significant clusters. Solely CMV serostatus was available to characterize immune exposure. Across HLA loci, a later analysis found differing TCR association rates, with DRB1 most and HLA-C fewest. There was a cluster of highly shared sequence variants that was likely a sequencing artifact.

The PCR used 60 Vbeta and 13 Jbeta primers. Method: immunoSEQ multiplex PCR; TCRdb's copy keeps in-frame clones and lacks some. The table lists around 170,000 clones, about 78% of them singletons. Specimen: PBMCs. The origin of this receptor is a middle-aged man in good health and CMV-seronegative. J is TRBJ1-2 and V is TRBV11-2; 8 bases map to TRBD1. CDR3 bases: TGTGCCAGCAGCCTAGCCGGACAGGGTGACTATGGCTACACCTTC. Translation: CASSLAGQGDYGYTF.